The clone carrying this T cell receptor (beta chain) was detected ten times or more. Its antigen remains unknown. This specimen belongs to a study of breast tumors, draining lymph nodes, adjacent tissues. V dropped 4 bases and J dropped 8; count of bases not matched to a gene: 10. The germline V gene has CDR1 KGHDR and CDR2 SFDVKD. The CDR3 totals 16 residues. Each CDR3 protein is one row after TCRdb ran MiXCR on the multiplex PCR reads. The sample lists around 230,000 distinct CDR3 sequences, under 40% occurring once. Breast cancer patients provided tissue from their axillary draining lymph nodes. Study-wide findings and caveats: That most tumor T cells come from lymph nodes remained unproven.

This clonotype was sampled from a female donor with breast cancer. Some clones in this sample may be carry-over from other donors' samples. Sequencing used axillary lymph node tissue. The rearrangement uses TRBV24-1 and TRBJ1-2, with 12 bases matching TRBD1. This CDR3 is CATSEPGTGGLGGYTF. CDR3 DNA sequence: TGTGCCACCAGTGAGCCCGGGACAGGGGGCTTGGGGGGCTACACCTTC.